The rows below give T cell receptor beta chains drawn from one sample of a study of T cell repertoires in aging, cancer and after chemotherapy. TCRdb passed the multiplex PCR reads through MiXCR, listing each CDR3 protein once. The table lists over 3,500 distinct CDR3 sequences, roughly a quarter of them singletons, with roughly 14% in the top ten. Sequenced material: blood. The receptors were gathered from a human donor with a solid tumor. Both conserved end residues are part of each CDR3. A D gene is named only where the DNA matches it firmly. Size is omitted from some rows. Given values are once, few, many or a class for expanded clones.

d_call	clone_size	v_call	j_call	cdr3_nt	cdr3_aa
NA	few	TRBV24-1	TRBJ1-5	TGTGCCACTTGGCCTTATAGCAATCAGCCCCAGCATTTT	CATWPYSNQPQHF
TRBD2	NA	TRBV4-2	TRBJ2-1	TGTGCCAGCAGCCCTAGCGGGGACTACAATGAGCAGTTCTTC	CASSPSGDYNEQFF
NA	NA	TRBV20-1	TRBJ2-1	TGCAGTGCTAGGTATCCTGCCACCTACAATGAGCAGTTCTTC	CSARYPATYNEQFF
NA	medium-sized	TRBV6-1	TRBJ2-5	TGTGCCAGCAGCCTAGCCGCAGAGACCCAGTACTTC	CASSLAAETQYF
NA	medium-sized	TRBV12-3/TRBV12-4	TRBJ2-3	TGTGCCAGCAGTTTTCACCCCAGCACAGATACGCAGTATTTT	CASSFHPSTDTQYF
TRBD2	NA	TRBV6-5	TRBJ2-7	TGTGCCAGCAGTGGGATAGCGGGAGGGTCCTACGAGCAGTACTTC	CASSGIAGGSYEQYF
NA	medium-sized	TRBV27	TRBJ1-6	TGTGCCAGCAGGAGGGGTGCTAATTATAATTCACCCCTCCACTTT	CASRRGANYNSPLHF
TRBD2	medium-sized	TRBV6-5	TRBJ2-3	TGTGCCAGCAGTTACCGTAGCCCAAAACTAGCGGGAGCGGTAGATACGCAGTATTTT	CASSYRSPKLAGAVDTQYF
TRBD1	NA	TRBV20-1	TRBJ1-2	TGCAGTGCTACAGGACAGGGTCCTATAAACGGCTACACCTTC	CSATGQGPINGYTF
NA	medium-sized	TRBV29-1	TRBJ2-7	TGCAGCGTTATGGGCCGAAGCTCCTACGAGCAGTACTTC	CSVMGRSSYEQYF
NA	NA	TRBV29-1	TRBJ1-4	TGCAGCGTTGACCGGGACACGAAAGGTGAAAAACTGTTTTTT	CSVDRDTKGEKLFF
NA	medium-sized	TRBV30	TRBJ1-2	TGTGCCTGGAGTAGGATGGCATCGTATGGCTACACCTTC	CAWSRMASYGYTF
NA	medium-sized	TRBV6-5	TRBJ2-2	TGTGCCAGCAGTTACTTCGGCGGCCTGAACACCGGGGAGCTGTTTTTT	CASSYFGGLNTGELFF
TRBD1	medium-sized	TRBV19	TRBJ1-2	TGTGCCAGTAGTATTGGGACAGTTCCTGGCTACACCTTC	CASSIGTVPGYTF
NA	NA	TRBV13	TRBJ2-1	TGTGCCAGCAGTTTGCCGGCCCGGGGGTCCTACAATGAGCAGTTCTTC	CASSLPARGSYNEQFF
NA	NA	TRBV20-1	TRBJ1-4	TGCAGTGCGAGCTCCCCCGAGGTGGGTGAAAAACTGTTTTTT	CSASSPEVGEKLFF
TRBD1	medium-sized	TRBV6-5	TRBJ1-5	TGTGCCAGCAGTTACTCGGAAAGACAGGGGGATAGCAATCAGCCCCAGCATTTT	CASSYSERQGDSNQPQHF
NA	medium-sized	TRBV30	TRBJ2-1	TGTGCCTGGAGTGGGGCGAGCAATGAGCAGTTCTTC	CAWSGASNEQFF
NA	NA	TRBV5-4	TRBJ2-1	TGTGCCAGCAGCTTACGTCAGGCCACCCTATGGAGGTACAATGAGCAGTTCTTC	CASSLRQATLWRYNEQFF
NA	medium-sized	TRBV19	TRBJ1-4	TGTGCCAGTAGTATACGAGGGGTCGGCAGCCGGGAACTGTTTTTT	CASSIRGVGSRELFF
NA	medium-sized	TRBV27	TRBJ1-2	TGTGCCATCTGTAGAACGAACTATGGCTACACCTTC	CAICRTNYGYTF
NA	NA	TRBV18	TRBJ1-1	TGTGCCAGCTCACCACAAAAAAATAATCCAACGAACACTGAAGCTTTCTTT	CASSPQKNNPTNTEAFF
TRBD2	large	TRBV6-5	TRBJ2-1	TGTGCCAGCAGTCGGACTAGCGGGGACAATGAGCAGTTCTTC	CASSRTSGDNEQFF
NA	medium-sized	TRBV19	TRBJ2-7	TGTGCCAGTAGGCCCACGGCAGGAATCGACGAGCAGTACTTC	CASRPTAGIDEQYF
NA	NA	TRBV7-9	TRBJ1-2	TGTGCCAGCAGCCCGGGGGACTATGGCTACACCTTC	CASSPGDYGYTF
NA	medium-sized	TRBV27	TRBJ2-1	TGTGCCAGCAGTCAAACCGGGACTCGACCCTCCTACAATGAGCAGTTCTTC	CASSQTGTRPSYNEQFF
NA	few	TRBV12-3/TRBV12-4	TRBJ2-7	TGTGCCAGCATCCCCGAGGGGGGCGTTAACGAGCAGTACTTC	CASIPEGGVNEQYF
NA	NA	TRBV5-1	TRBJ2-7	TGCGCCAGCAGCTTGAATCCGATCGGGCTAGGGAACGAGCAGTACTTC	CASSLNPIGLGNEQYF
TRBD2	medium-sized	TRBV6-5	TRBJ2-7	TGTGCCAGCAGTGGACTAGCGGGGGCCCTCTCCTACGAGCAGTACTTC	CASSGLAGALSYEQYF
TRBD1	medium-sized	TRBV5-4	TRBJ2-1	TGTGCCAGCAGCTCACAGGGGCCCAATGAGCAGTTCTTC	CASSSQGPNEQFF
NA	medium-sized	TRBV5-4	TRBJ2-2	TGTGCCAGCAGTTCCGGGACAGGGGGCGCGATAGCGGGAGGGACCGGGGAGCTGTTTTTT	CASSSGTGGAIAGGTGELFF
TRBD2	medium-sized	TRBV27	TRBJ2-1	TGTGCCAGCAGTTTACCCGGGACTAGCGGGAACTACAATGAGCAGTTCTTC	CASSLPGTSGNYNEQFF
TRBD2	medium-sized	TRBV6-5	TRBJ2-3	TGTGCCAGCAGTTACATCAAGGTGACTAGCGGGAGTTGGGCAGATACGCAGTATTTT	CASSYIKVTSGSWADTQYF
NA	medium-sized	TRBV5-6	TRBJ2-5	TGTGCCAGCAGCTGGGGTTCGGAAGAGACCCAGTACTTC	CASSWGSEETQYF
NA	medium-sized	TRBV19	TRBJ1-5	TGTGCCAGTAGTATCCTGGGCGGGTTTGGCAATCAGCCCCAGCATTTT	CASSILGGFGNQPQHF
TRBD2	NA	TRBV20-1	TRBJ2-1	TGCAGTGCTAGGCTAGCGGGAGGCTCCTACAATGAGCAGTTCTTC	CSARLAGGSYNEQFF
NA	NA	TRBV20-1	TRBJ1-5	TGCAGTGCGAACTCGGGACGCCGAGATCAGCCCCAGCATTTT	CSANSGRRDQPQHF
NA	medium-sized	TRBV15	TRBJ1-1	TGTGCCACCAGCGGTCCACAGGGACCTGGTACTGAAGCTTTCTTT	CATSGPQGPGTEAFF
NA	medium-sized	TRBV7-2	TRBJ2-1	TGTGCCAGCAGCTTGAGCAATGAGCAGTTCTTC	CASSLSNEQFF
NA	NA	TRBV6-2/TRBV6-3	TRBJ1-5	TGTGCCAGCAGTCCAACCCTAGGGCAGCCCCAGCATTTT	CASSPTLGQPQHF
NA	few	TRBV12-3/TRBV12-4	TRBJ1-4	TGTGCCAGCAGTTTGGTGGGGGGGTCCGAAAAACTGTTTTTT	CASSLVGGSEKLFF
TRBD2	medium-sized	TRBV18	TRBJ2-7	TGTGCCAGCTCACCCTCTCCTAGCGGGAGACTGTACGAGCAGTACTTC	CASSPSPSGRLYEQYF
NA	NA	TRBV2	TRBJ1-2	TGTGCCAGCAACCGGCGGTGGGGCGGGTCCGACGGCGGCTACACCTTC	CASNRRWGGSDGGYTF
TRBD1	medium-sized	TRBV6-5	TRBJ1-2	TGTGCCAGCAGTAGAAGACAGGGGGCCGATGGCTACACCTTC	CASSRRQGADGYTF
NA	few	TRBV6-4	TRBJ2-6	TGTGCCAGCAGTGACTCTTCTGCGGTCTCTGGGGCCAACGTCCTGACTTTC	CASSDSSAVSGANVLTF